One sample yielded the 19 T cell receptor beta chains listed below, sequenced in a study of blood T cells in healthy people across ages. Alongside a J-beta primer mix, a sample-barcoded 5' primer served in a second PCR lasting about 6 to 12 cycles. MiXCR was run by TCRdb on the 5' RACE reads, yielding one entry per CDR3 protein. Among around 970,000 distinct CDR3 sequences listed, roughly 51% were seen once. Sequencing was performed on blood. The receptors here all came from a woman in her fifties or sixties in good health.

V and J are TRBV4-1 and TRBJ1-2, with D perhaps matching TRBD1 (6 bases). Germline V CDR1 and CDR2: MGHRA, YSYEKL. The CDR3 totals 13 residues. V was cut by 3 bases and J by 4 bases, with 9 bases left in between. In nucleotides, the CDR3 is TGCGCCAGCAGCCACACACAGGGCTATGGCTACACCTTC. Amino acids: CASSHTQGYGYTF.

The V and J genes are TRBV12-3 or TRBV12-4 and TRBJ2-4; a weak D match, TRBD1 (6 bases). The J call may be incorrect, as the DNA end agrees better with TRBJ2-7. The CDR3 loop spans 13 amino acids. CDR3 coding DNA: TGTGCCAGCAGCCCCGGGACACAATACGAGCAGTACTTC. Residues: CASSPGTQYEQYF.

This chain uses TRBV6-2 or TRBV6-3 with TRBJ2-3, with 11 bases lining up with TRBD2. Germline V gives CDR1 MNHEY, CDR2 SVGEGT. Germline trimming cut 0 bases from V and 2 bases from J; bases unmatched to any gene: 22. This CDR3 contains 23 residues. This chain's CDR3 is CASSYSNLLLAGVYSEDTDTQYF. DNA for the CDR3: TGTGCCAGCAGTTACTCTAACCTTTTACTAGCGGGAGTATACTCCGAGGACACAGATACGCAGTATTTT.

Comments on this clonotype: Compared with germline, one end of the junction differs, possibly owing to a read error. CDR3 in DNA: TGTGTCAGCAGCTGGGGAGGCCCTAGCTCGTTGACAGATACGCAGTATTTT. The encoded protein is CVSSWGGPSSLTDTQYF. The gene calls are TRBV7-2 and TRBJ2-3; perhaps TRBD2 as D (6 bases). There are 17 residues in the CDR3. Germline V gene lookup returns CDR1 SGHTA and CDR2 FQGNSA.

The chain's CDR3 is CASSDSASGHNEQFF. CDR3 DNA: TGTGCCAGCAGTGATTCTGCTAGTGGGCACAATGAGCAGTTCTTC. The chain uses TRBV6-4 and TRBJ2-1; the D is unclear. Trimming stripped 3 bases from V and 5 bases from J, with 14 bases between. CDR1 and CDR2 from the germline V gene are MRHNA and SNTAGT. The CDR3 is made up of 15 amino acids.

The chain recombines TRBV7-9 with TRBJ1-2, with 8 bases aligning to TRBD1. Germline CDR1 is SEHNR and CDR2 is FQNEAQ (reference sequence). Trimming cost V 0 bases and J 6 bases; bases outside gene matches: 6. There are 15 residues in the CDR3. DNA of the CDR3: TGTGCCAGCAGCTTAGCAACAGGGGGTAGGGATGGCTACACCTTC. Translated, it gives CASSLATGGRDGYTF.

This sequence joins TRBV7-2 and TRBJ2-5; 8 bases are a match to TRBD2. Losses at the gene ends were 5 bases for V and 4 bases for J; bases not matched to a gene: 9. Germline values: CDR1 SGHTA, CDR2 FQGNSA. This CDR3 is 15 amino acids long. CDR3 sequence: CASSREAGVGETQYF. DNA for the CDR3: TGTGCCAGCAGCCGAGAAGCGGGAGTGGGAGAGACCCAGTACTTC.

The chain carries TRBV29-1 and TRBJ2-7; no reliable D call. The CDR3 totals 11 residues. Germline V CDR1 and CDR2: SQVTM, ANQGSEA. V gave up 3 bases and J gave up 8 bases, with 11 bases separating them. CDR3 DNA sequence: TGCAGCGTTGAGCAAGTGAACAAGCAGTACTTC. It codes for CSVEQVNKQYF.

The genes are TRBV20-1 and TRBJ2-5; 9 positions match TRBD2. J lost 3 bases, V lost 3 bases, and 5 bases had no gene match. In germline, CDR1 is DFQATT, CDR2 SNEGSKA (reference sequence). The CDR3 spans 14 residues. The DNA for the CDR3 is TGCAGTGCTAGTGTAGCGGGAGTAAAAGAGACCCAGTACTTC. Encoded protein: CSASVAGVKETQYF.

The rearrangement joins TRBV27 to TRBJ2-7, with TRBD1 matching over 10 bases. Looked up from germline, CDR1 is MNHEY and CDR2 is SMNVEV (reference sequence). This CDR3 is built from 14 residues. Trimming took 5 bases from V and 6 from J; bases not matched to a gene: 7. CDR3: CASSPRRTGGEQYF. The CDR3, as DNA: TGTGCCAGCAGTCCTAGAAGGACAGGGGGCGAGCAGTACTTC.

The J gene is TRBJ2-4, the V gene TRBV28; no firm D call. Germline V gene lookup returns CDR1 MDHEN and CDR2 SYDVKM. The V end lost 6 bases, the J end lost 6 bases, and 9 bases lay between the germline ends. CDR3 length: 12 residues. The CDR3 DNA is TGTGCCAGCAGGGACGTCCTAAACATTCAGTACTTC. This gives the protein CASRDVLNIQYF.

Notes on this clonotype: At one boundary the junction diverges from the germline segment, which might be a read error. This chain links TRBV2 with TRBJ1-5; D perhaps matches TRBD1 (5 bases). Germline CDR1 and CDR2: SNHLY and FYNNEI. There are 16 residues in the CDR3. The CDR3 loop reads CASSLTDTYSIQPQHF. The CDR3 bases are TGTGCCAGCAGCCTGACAGACACTTATAGCATTCAGCCCCAGCATTTT.

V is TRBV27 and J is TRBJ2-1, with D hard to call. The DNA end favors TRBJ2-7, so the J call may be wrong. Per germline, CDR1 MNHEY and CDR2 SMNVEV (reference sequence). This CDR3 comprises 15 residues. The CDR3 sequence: CASSAKIISYNEQYF. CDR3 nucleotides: TGTGCCAGCAGTGCTAAAATAATCTCCTACAATGAGCAGTACTTC.

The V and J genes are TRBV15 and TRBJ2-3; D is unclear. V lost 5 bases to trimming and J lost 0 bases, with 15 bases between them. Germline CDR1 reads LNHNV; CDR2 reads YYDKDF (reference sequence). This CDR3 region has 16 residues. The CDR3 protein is CATSSARHTSTDTQYF. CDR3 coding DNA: TGTGCCACCAGCTCCGCTCGGCACACCAGCACAGATACGCAGTATTTT.

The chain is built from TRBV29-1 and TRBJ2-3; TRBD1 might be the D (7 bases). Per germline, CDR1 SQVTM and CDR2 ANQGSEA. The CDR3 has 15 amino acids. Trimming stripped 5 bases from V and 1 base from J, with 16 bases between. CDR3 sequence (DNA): TGCAGCGTTCGGGGGCTTGGGACAGGCACAGATACGCAGTATTTT. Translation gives CSVRGLGTGTDTQYF.

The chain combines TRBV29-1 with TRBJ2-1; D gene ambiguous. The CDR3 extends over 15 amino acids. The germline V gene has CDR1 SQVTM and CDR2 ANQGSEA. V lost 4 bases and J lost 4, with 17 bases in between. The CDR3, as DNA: TGCAGCGTTGGGAGAAGGGTGGCTCTATACAATGAGCAGTTCTTC. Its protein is CSVGRRVALYNEQFF.

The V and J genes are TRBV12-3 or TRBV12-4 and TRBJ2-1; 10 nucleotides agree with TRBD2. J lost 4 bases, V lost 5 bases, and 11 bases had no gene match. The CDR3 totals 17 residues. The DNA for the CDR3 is TGTGCCAGCAGTCCTAGCGGGAGTTTAAGGGTTTACAATGAGCAGTTCTTC. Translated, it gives CASSPSGSLRVYNEQFF.

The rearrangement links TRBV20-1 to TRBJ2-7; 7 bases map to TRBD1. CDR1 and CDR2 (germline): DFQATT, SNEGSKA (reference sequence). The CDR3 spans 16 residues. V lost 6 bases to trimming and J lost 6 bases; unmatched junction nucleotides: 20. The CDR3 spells CSAPRQGETLDCEQYF. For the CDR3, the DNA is TGCAGTGCCCCCCGACAGGGCGAAACTCTAGACTGCGAGCAGTACTTC.

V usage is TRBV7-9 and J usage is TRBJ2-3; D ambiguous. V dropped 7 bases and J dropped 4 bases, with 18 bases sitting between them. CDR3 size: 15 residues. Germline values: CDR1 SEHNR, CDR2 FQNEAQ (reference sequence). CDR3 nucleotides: TGTGCCAGCACCCAACGGGCTGGCGGCGCAGATACGCAGTATTTT. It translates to CASTQRAGGADTQYF.